This TCR beta chain was observed in a study of graft-versus-host responses after intestinal transplantation. Study overall: Recipients had transplants, and these were multivisceral, liver-intestinal, or isolated intestinal.

TCRdb's table, derived via immunoSEQ multiplex PCR, lists solely in-frame clones and lacks some. The sample lists around 30,000 clones; around 83% were seen once. Broader study findings: Among circulating GvH clones, peak levels were associated with early post-transplant declines in HvG clones. The authors found GvH clones in recipient marrow, some appearing first in ileum or blood. The presence of high graft-versus-host to host-versus-graft clonal ratios in allografts characterized patients with graft-donor T cell macrochimerism.

Processing of graft tissue released intraepithelial and lamina propria lymphocytes. Details on this clone: Its antigen is unknown.

Here the sequenced sample was ileum tissue, taken 98 days after intestinal transplantation. This sequence was found in a human patient who received an intestinal transplant, so some T cells may come from the graft donor.

CDR3 loop: CASSPPGRNQPQHF. CDR3 sequence (DNA): TGTGCCAGCAGTCCACCGGGACGCAATCAGCCCCAGCATTTT. This chain joins TRBV28 and TRBJ1-5; TRBD1 is a possible D gene (5 bases). The V and J ends lost 5 bases and 2 bases respectively, with 10 bases between them. The CDR3 is 14 residues long. The V gene's germline CDR1 is MDHEN and CDR2 SYDVKM.